The rows below give T cell receptor beta chains drawn from one sample of a study of post-analysis software for immune sequencing data. TCRdb re-analysed the PCR reads in MiXCR, keeping a single row per CDR3 protein. The data hold approximately 770,000 distinct CDR3 sequences, with more than 45% observed a single time. The source material was blood. These receptors were collected from a girl under 18 with multiple sclerosis. CDR3s include the opening cysteine and the closing phenylalanine or tryptophan.

J gene: TRBJ2-3; V gene: TRBV7-9; CDR3 protein: CVCGLTTDTQYF
J gene: TRBJ2-4; V gene: TRBV20-1; CDR3 protein: CSARLVAGSVQYF
J gene: TRBJ2-3; V gene: TRBV2; CDR3 protein: CASSEAITTDTQYF
J gene: TRBJ2-5; V gene: TRBV28; CDR3 protein: CASSPGLETQYF
J gene: TRBJ2-7; V gene: TRBV5-1; CDR3 protein: CASRGGGGPSKISEQYF
J gene: TRBJ1-2; V gene: TRBV15; CDR3 protein: CATSRQQGWDGYTF
J gene: TRBJ1-2; V gene: TRBV12-3/TRBV12-4; CDR3 protein: CASSPDPQGVGYTF
J gene: TRBJ2-7; V gene: TRBV5-1; CDR3 protein: CASSPPDDPEQYF
J gene: TRBJ2-3; V gene: TRBV6-5; CDR3 protein: CATSSWLFPQGLTDTQYF
J gene: TRBJ2-4; V gene: TRBV29-1; CDR3 protein: CSALVKDENIQYF
J gene: TRBJ2-4; V gene: TRBV6-1; CDR3 protein: CASSSWDLAKNIQYF
J gene: TRBJ1-2; V gene: TRBV4-3; CDR3 protein: CASSQGMMGGYGYTF
J gene: TRBJ2-4; V gene: TRBV6-5; CDR3 protein: CATNSHAGGLDKQYF
J gene: TRBJ2-2; V gene: TRBV15; CDR3 protein: CATSRDRGRGELFF
J gene: TRBJ2-3; V gene: TRBV13; CDR3 protein: CASSWVDRTDTQYF
J gene: NA; V gene: TRBV4-2; CDR3 protein: CASSQGQGTSGSMHEQYF
J gene: TRBJ2-6; V gene: TRBV12-3/TRBV12-4; CDR3 protein: CASITLNSGANVLTF
J gene: TRBJ2-7; V gene: TRBV6-1; CDR3 protein: CAIRTLKYEQYF
J gene: TRBJ2-2; V gene: TRBV6-1; CDR3 protein: CASRSGTGHTGELFF
J gene: TRBJ2-5; V gene: TRBV7-2; CDR3 protein: CASMPSVAETQETQYF
J gene: TRBJ1-4; V gene: TRBV9; CDR3 protein: CASSVGQGHNEKLFF
J gene: TRBJ2-3; V gene: TRBV20-1; CDR3 protein: CSARTGTSGDTQYF
J gene: TRBJ1-1; V gene: TRBV5-1; CDR3 protein: CASSLRGGWADTEAFF
J gene: TRBJ2-7; V gene: TRBV6-5; CDR3 protein: CASSYGDTYEQYF
J gene: TRBJ2-1; V gene: TRBV7-6; CDR3 protein: CASSSLAGRNEQFF
J gene: TRBJ2-7; V gene: TRBV29-1; CDR3 protein: CSVQTGQSYEQYF
J gene: TRBJ1-2; V gene: TRBV20-1; CDR3 protein: CSATWGGYTF
J gene: TRBJ1-4; V gene: TRBV20-1; CDR3 protein: CSARAGGMDEKLFF
J gene: TRBJ1-1; V gene: TRBV12-3/TRBV12-4; CDR3 protein: CASSLLGVGTEAFF
J gene: TRBJ1-1; V gene: TRBV12-5; CDR3 protein: CASGFRGQETEAFF
J gene: TRBJ2-7; V gene: TRBV12-3/TRBV12-4; CDR3 protein: CASSFMAGANDEQYF
J gene: TRBJ2-3; V gene: TRBV11-1; CDR3 protein: CASARRRGSDTQYF
J gene: TRBJ2-1; V gene: TRBV9; CDR3 protein: CASSGGGLWYNEQFF
J gene: TRBJ1-5; V gene: TRBV24-1; CDR3 protein: CATKGQGSNQPQHF
J gene: TRBJ2-1; V gene: TRBV7-2; CDR3 protein: CASSFQPAAYNEQFF
J gene: TRBJ2-5; V gene: TRBV7-2; CDR3 protein: CASSPLAGVAEQYF
J gene: TRBJ2-5; V gene: TRBV12-3/TRBV12-4; CDR3 protein: CASRTSGSLSYNEQYF
J gene: TRBJ2-5; V gene: TRBV20-1; CDR3 protein: CSAKLAWETQYF
J gene: TRBJ1-1; V gene: TRBV6-6; CDR3 protein: CASTPGTQNTEAFF
J gene: TRBJ2-3; V gene: TRBV6-6; CDR3 protein: CASRGVGWGTDTQYF
J gene: TRBJ2-1; V gene: TRBV29-1; CDR3 protein: CSGGPGNNEQFF
J gene: TRBJ2-3; V gene: TRBV7-3; CDR3 protein: CASSRGLEQQRTTDTQYF
J gene: TRBJ2-1; V gene: TRBV18; CDR3 protein: CASSSIRTQNNEQFF